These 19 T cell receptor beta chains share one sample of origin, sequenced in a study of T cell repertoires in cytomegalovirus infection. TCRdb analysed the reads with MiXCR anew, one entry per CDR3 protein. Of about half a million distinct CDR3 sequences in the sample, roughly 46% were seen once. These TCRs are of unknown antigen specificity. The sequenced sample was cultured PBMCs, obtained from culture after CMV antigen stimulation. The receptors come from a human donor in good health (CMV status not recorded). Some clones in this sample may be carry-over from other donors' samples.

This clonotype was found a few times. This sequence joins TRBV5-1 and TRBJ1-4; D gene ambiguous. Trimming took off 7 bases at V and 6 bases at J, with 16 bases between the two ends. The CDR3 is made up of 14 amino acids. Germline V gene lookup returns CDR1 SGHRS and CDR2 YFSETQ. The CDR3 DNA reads TGCGCCAGCGCCCCCGATTCGGACGATGAAAAACTGTTTTTT. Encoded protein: CASAPDSDDEKLFF.

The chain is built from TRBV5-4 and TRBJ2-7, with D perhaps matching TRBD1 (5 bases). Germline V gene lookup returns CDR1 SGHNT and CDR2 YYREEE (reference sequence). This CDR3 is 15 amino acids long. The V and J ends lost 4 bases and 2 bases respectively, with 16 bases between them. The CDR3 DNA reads TGTGCCAGCAGCCCACAGGCCTCTAGGCCCTACGAGCAGTACTTC. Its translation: CASSPQASRPYEQYF.

The CDR3 nucleotides read TGTGCCAGCAGCCAAGAGGCAGGGGGCGCGAGGGAGCAGTACTTC. Translated: CASSQEAGGAREQYF. The V gene is TRBV4-2, the J gene TRBJ2-7, with TRBD1 matching 8 bases. Germline V gives CDR1 LGHNA, CDR2 YNFKEQ. There are 15 residues in the CDR3. Trimming at V came to 0 bases and at J to 7 bases, leaving 8 bases not matched to a gene.

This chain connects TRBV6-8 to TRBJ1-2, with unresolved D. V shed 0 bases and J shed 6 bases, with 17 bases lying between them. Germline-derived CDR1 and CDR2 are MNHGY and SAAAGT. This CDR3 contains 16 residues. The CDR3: CASSYSATLMDHGYTF. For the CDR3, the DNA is TGTGCCAGCAGTTACTCGGCAACCCTTATGGACCATGGCTACACCTTC.

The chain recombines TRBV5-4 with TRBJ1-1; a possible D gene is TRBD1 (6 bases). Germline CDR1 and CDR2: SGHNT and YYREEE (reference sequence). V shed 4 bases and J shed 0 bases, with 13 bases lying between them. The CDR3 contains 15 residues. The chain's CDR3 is CASSHTGTMNTEAFF. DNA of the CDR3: TGTGCCAGCAGCCATACAGGGACCATGAACACTGAAGCTTTCTTT.

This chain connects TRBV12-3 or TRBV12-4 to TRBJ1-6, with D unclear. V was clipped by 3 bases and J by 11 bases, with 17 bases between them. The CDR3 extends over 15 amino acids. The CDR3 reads CASSFIATRWAPLHF. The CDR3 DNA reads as TGTGCCAGCAGTTTTATCGCAACGCGGTGGGCACCCCTCCACTTT.

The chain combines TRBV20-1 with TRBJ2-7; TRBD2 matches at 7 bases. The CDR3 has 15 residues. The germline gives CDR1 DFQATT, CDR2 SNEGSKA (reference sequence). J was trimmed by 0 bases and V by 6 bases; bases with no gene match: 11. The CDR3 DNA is TGCAGTGCGGGCTCCTGGGGGGGGAGCTCCTACGAGCAGTACTTC. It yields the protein CSAGSWGGSSYEQYF.

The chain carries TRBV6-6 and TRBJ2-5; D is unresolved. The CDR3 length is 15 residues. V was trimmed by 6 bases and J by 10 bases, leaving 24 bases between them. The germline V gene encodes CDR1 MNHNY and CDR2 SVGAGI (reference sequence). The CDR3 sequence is CASRSLRTSLMGQYF. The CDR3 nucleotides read TGTGCCAGCAGAAGCCTTCGTACCTCTTTGATGGGCCAGTACTTC.

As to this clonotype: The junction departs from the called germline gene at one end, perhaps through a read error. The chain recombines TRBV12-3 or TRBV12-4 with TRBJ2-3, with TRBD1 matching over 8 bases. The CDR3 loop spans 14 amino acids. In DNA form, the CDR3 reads TGTGTCAGCAGTGTGGGGACAGGAACAGATACGCAGTATTTT. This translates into CVSSVGTGTDTQYF.

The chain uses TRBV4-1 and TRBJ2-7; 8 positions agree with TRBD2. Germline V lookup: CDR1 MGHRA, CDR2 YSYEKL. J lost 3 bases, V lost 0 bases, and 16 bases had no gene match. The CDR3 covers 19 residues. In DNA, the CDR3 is TGCGCCAGCAGCCAAGAAGGGCCCGTTGGGGTTAGCGGGAACTACGAGCAGTACTTC. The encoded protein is CASSQEGPVGVSGNYEQYF.

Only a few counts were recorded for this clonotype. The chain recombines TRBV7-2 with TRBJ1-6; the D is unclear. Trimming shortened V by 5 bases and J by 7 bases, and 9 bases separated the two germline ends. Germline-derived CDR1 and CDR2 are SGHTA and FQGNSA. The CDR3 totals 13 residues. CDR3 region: CASSPRSNSPLHF. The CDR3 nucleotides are TGTGCCAGCAGCCCCCGTTCCAATTCACCCCTCCACTTT.

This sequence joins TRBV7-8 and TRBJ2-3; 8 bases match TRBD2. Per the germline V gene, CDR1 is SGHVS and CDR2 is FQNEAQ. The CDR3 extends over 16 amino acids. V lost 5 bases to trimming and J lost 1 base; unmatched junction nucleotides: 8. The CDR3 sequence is CASSLGGGVGTDTQYF. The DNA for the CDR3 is TGTGCCAGCAGCCTCGGGGGGGGAGTCGGCACAGATACGCAGTATTTT.

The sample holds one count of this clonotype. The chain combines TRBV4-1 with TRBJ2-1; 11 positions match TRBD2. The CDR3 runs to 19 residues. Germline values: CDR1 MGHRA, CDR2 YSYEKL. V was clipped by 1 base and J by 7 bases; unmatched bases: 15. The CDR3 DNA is TGCGCCAGCAGCCAAGCGGGCCTAGCGGGAGGAAGAAGGGGGAATGAGCAGTTCTTC. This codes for CASSQAGLAGGRRGNEQFF.

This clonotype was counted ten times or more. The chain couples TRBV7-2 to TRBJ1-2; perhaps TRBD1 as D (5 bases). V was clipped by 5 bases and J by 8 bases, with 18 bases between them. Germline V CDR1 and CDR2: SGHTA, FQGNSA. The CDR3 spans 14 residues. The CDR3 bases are TGTGCCAGCAGCCGGGTGGGCAGGGTGGGCGGCTACACCTTC. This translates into CASSRVGRVGGYTF.

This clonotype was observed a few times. Here the CDR3 reads CASRRGPNQPQHF. CDR3 DNA: TGTGCCAGCAGACGGGGACCCAATCAGCCCCAGCATTTT. V is TRBV27 and J is TRBJ1-5; possibly TRBD1 for D (5 bases). Germline V gene sequence: CDR1 MNHEY, CDR2 SMNVEV (reference sequence). Trimming left V 6 bases short and J 3 bases short, with 9 bases between. The length of the CDR3 is 13 residues.

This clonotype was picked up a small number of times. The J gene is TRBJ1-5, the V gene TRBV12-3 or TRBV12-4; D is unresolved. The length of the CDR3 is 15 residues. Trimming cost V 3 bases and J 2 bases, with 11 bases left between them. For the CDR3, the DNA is TGTGCCAGCAGTTTGGGTTTAGGCGGCAATCAGCCCCAGCATTTT. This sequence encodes CASSLGLGGNQPQHF.

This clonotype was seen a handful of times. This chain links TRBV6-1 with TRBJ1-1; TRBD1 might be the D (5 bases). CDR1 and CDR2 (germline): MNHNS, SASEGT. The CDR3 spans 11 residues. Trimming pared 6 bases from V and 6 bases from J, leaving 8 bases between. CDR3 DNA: TGTGCCAGCAGGGGCAGGGCTGAAGCTTTCTTT. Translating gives CASRGRAEAFF.

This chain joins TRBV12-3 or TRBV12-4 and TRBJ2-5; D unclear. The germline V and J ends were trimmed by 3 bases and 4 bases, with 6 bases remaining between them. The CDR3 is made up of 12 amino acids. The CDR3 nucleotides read TGTGCCAGCAGTTTGTGGGGAGAGACCCAGTACTTC. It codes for CASSLWGETQYF.

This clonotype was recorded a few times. The CDR3 DNA sequence: TGCGCCAGCAGCTCACAACCTCCCGGGACAGGGGGTTCCTACGAGCAGTACTTC. Translated: CASSSQPPGTGGSYEQYF. The chain uses TRBV4-1 and TRBJ2-7; TRBD1 agrees at 11 bases. Germline V lookup: CDR1 MGHRA, CDR2 YSYEKL. The CDR3 runs to 18 residues. Trimming at V came to 5 bases and at J to 1 base, leaving 13 bases not matched to a gene.